A selection of T cell receptor beta chains follows, all from one sample in a study of blood T cell repertoires in COVID-19. The data were produced by immunoSEQ multiplex PCR, yet TCRdb's version contains in-frame clones alone and is incomplete. The table has more than 110,000 clones, 65% to 90% seen once. The sample consisted of peripheral blood. Source of these receptors: a man aged 50 or older with acute or convalescent COVID-19. CDR3s include the opening cysteine and the closing phenylalanine or tryptophan. A clone size is listed for some rows: how often the clone was seen (once, few, many), or a class if it is expanded.

clone size: .
V gene: TRBV28
J gene: TRBJ2-7
CDR3 length: 16
CDR3 protein: CASSIGGTASSYEQYF

clone size: once
V gene: TRBV10-3
J gene: TRBJ2-2
CDR3 length: 13
CDR3 protein: CAIESGGTGELFF

clone size: .
V gene: TRBV25-1
J gene: TRBJ1-3
CDR3 length: 14
CDR3 protein: CASSESGRGNTIYF

clone size: few
V gene: TRBV2
J gene: TRBJ1-2
CDR3 length: 11
CDR3 protein: CASSERYGYTF

clone size: .
V gene: TRBV18
J gene: TRBJ1-6
CDR3 length: 15
CDR3 protein: CASSAVSSYNSPLHF

clone size: few
V gene: TRBV18
J gene: TRBJ2-7
CDR3 length: 14
CDR3 protein: CASSPGGSSYEQYF

clone size: .
V gene: TRBV29-1
J gene: TRBJ1-2
CDR3 length: 12
CDR3 protein: CSVLSDNYGYTF

clone size: .
V gene: TRBV2
J gene: TRBJ2-1
CDR3 length: 17
CDR3 protein: CASSEYSSRDPFYEQFF

clone size: .
V gene: TRBV11-3
J gene: TRBJ1-3
CDR3 length: 14
CDR3 protein: CASRHQGVGNTIYF

clone size: .
V gene: TRBV11-2
J gene: TRBJ1-1
CDR3 length: 13
CDR3 protein: CASSSQMNTEAFF

clone size: .
V gene: TRBV15
J gene: TRBJ2-7
CDR3 length: 14
CDR3 protein: CATSRDPVAYEQYF

clone size: .
V gene: TRBV5-1
J gene: TRBJ1-4
CDR3 length: 14
CDR3 protein: CASSTNTGGEKLFF

clone size: many
V gene: TRBV7-9
J gene: TRBJ2-5
CDR3 length: 14
CDR3 protein: CASSLQGVQETQYF